This T cell receptor (beta chain) was recovered during a study of cytomegalovirus exposure and HLA in healthy donors. Study-wide background: There were 350 to 400 genotyped donors. Of these, roughly 80% fell in the genetic ancestry cluster associated with self-reported Caucasian donors. General study points: Later, TCR association rates were found to vary by HLA locus, highest for DRB1 and lowest for HLA-C. V segments that were indistinguishable, TRBV6-2 and TRBV6-3 among them, were omitted from analysis.

The PCR ran on 60 Vbeta and 13 Jbeta primers. The data were produced by immunoSEQ multiplex PCR, yet TCRdb's version contains in-frame clones alone and is incomplete. The table has roughly 170,000 clones, more than 60% seen once. Concerning this clone: The antigen remains unidentified.

The CDR3 runs 16 residues. V was shortened by 3 bases and J by 4 bases, with 18 bases between the two germline ends. CDR1 is KGHSH, CDR2 LQKENI, per germline. Sequenced sample: PBMCs. V gene TRBV18 combines with J gene TRBJ1-1; no reliable D call. This TCR was recovered from a woman aged 25 to 39 in good health and CMV-seropositive. As DNA, the CDR3 is TGTGCCAGCTCACCCCTCCCGTATGCAGGCGTCACTGAAGCTTTCTTT. Amino acid sequence: CASSPLPYAGVTEAFF.